The 28 T cell receptor beta chains presented below share a single source sample, sequenced in a study of T-cell memory formation after mild COVID-19. TCRdb fed the 5' RACE reads into MiXCR, producing one record per CDR3 protein. Of about 250,000 distinct CDR3 sequences in the sample, 16% are singletons; the top ten hold 3.5%. Material for sequencing was PBMCs or a T cell subset sorted from them (not recorded which). These receptors all stem from a young man who had mild COVID-19 (a few samples of this study predate the infection). Cell type and time point are not known.

The chain joins TRBV5-1 to TRBJ2-5; 9 nucleotides match TRBD1. V gave up 4 bases and J gave up 5 bases; unmatched junction bases: 9. The CDR3 covers 15 residues. Germline-derived CDR1 and CDR2 are SGHRS and YFSETQ. CDR3 DNA sequence: TGCGCCAGCAGCGATGGGACAGGGAGACAGGAGACCCAGTACTTC. Protein product: CASSDGTGRQETQYF.

This clonotype came up many times. The J gene is TRBJ2-5, the V gene TRBV5-1; no clear D gene. CDR1 SGHRS and CDR2 YFSETQ come from the germline V gene. Trimming pared 0 bases from V and 4 bases from J, leaving 13 bases between. The CDR3 is 15 residues long. The CDR3 sequence is CASSLEQIGGETQYF. As DNA, the CDR3 is TGCGCCAGCAGCTTGGAACAGATTGGTGGAGAGACCCAGTACTTC.

The sample holds a few counts of this clonotype. The chain is built from TRBV6-2 or TRBV6-3 and TRBJ2-5; 7 nucleotides match TRBD1. The ends lost 6 bases at V and 5 bases at J; junction bases unmatched: 6. Germline V CDR1 and CDR2: MNHEY, SVGEGT. The CDR3 loop spans 13 amino acids. The CDR3 loop is CASRDRVVETQYF. CDR3 DNA: TGTGCCAGCAGAGACAGGGTTGTGGAGACCCAGTACTTC.

This clonotype showed up just a few times. The chain is built from TRBV11-2 and TRBJ2-2; 9 bases map to TRBD1. Germline values: CDR1 SGHAT, CDR2 FQNNGV. V was pared by 4 bases and J by 3 bases, with 6 bases of the junction left unmatched. The CDR3 is made up of 16 amino acids. For the CDR3, the DNA is TGTGCCAGCAGCTACCGACAGGGGGTGTACACCGGGGAGCTGTTTTTT. Translating it yields CASSYRQGVYTGELFF.

This clonotype has just a few counts. The J gene is TRBJ2-4, the V gene TRBV2; 15 nucleotides align to TRBD2. The germline V gene encodes CDR1 SNHLY and CDR2 FYNNEI. Losses at the gene ends were 0 bases for V and 7 bases for J; bases not matched to a gene: 4. The CDR3 runs to 17 residues. The CDR3 DNA reads as TGTGCCAGCAGTGAAGCGGGACTAGCGGGGGGATGGAACATTCAGTACTTC. It yields the protein CASSEAGLAGGWNIQYF.

This clonotype was observed a handful of times. The V and J genes are TRBV5-1 and TRBJ1-4, with 7 positions matching TRBD1. The CDR3 sequence is 14 residues long. The germline V gene has CDR1 SGHRS and CDR2 YFSETQ. Trimming took 4 bases from V and 4 from J; bases not matched to a gene: 4. CDR3 in DNA: TGCGCCAGCAGCACGGGACAGCATAATGAAAAACTGTTTTTT. The encoded protein is CASSTGQHNEKLFF.

The chain links TRBV7-3 to TRBJ1-1; D is unresolved. Germline V gene lookup returns CDR1 SGHTA and CDR2 FQGTGA. This CDR3 is 13 amino acids long. V was clipped by 6 bases and J by 0 bases, with 8 bases between them. The CDR3 bases are TGTGCCAGCAGACTAACAGTGAACACTGAAGCTTTCTTT. Translating it yields CASRLTVNTEAFF. Full variable domain (rest looked up from reference TRBV7-3 and TRBJ1-1): GAGVSQTPSNKVTEKGKYVELRCDPISGHTALYWYRQSLGQGPEFLIYFQGTGAADDSGLPNDRFFAVRPEGSVSTLKIQRTERGDSAVYLCASRLTVNTEAFFGQGTRLTVV.

V gene TRBV6-1 combines with J gene TRBJ1-1; D gene ambiguous. The CDR3 runs to 13 residues. Germline loops: CDR1 MNHNS, CDR2 SASEGT. Trimming stripped 6 bases from V and 4 bases from J, with 12 bases between. Written as DNA, the CDR3 is TGTGCCAGCAGGACCGCCGCGGGCACTGAAGCTTTCTTT. Its translation: CASRTAAGTEAFF.

This rearrangement joins TRBV5-1 to TRBJ2-7; 16 bases fit TRBD2. Trimming at V came to 7 bases and at J to 5 bases, leaving 9 bases not matched to a gene. Germline V CDR1 and CDR2: SGHRS, YFSETQ. The CDR3 loop spans 16 amino acids. CDR3 coding DNA: TGCGCCAGCTCGGAGGGACTAGCGGGAGGGCCCGACGAGCAGTACTTC. This encodes CASSEGLAGGPDEQYF. Supplemented by reference TRBV5-1 and TRBJ2-7, the full variable domain reads KAGVTQTPRYLIKTRGQQVTLSCSPISGHRSVSWYQQTPGQGLQFLFEYFSETQRNKGNFPGRFSGRQFSNSRSEMNVSTLELGDSALYLCASSEGLAGGPDEQYFGPGTRLTVT.

This clonotype was counted between two and nine times. The chain is built from TRBV2 and TRBJ1-1; D not resolved. V was trimmed by 6 bases and J by 1 base, leaving 6 bases between them. The CDR3 runs to 12 residues. CDR1 and CDR2 (germline): SNHLY, FYNNEI. The DNA for the CDR3 is TGTGCCAGCAGAAAGGAGAACACTGAAGCTTTCTTT. Translation gives CASRKENTEAFF.

This clonotype has at least ten counts. The rearrangement links TRBV28 to TRBJ1-5; D is possibly TRBD1 (6 bases). This CDR3 is built from 13 residues. CDR1 and CDR2 (germline): MDHEN, SYDVKM. The V end was cut by 6 bases, the J end by 6 bases, with 12 bases between. This chain's CDR3 is CASRRGSGQPQHF. The CDR3 DNA is TGTGCCAGCAGAAGGGGGTCGGGTCAGCCCCAGCATTTT.

This clonotype was seen just once. Since no conserved phenylalanine or tryptophan closes the CDR3, a read error is the likely cause. The DNA is left out, because the CDR3 cannot be placed on it with certainty; the CDR3 is given as TCRdb lists it. This chain uses TRBV6-2 or TRBV6-3 with TRBJ2-5; TRBD1 is taken as the D call from the table, unchecked against the DNA. The CDR3 is 12 amino acids in total, end residues counted. Germline V lookup: CDR1 MNHEY, CDR2 SVGEGT. CDR3 in amino acids: CASSPLPRGGLI.

J is TRBJ2-2 and V is TRBV5-1; no clear D. The CDR3 covers 13 residues. In germline, CDR1 is SGHRS, CDR2 YFSETQ. V was cut by 5 bases and J by 6 bases, with 11 bases left in between. This CDR3 reads CASSKGIAGELFF. As DNA, the CDR3 is TGCGCCAGCAGTAAGGGTATCGCCGGGGAGCTGTTTTTT. The variable domain in full, with the rest retrieved from reference TRBV5-1 and TRBJ2-2, is KAGVTQTPRYLIKTRGQQVTLSCSPISGHRSVSWYQQTPGQGLQFLFEYFSETQRNKGNFPGRFSGRQFSNSRSEMNVSTLELGDSALYLCASSKGIAGELFFGEGSRLTVL.

This clonotype was observed a few times. The chain combines TRBV29-1 with TRBJ1-1, with a weak D call TRBD1 (5 bases). Trimming cost V 7 bases and J 6 bases, with 27 bases left between them. The CDR3 totals 16 residues. Per germline, CDR1 SQVTM and CDR2 ANQGSEA. The DNA for the CDR3 is TGCAGCGCCCGAGGGGCGGTCCGAAGCAGAGGCCCTGAAGCTTTCTTT. It codes for CSARGAVRSRGPEAFF.

The gene calls are TRBV15 and TRBJ1-5, with D uncertain. Between the trimmed V and J ends, which lost 4 bases and 7 bases, there was a span of 14 bases. Per germline, CDR1 LNHNV and CDR2 YYDKDF (reference sequence). This CDR3 spans 14 amino acids. The CDR3 region has the DNA TGTGCCACCAGCATAACTGGACGTCAGCAGCCCCAGCATTTT. Its translation is CATSITGRQQPQHF. Full variable domain (outside the CDR3, taken from reference TRBV15 and TRBJ1-5): DAMVIQNPRYQVTQFGKPVTLSCSQTLNHNVMYWYQQKSSQAPKLLFHYYDKDFNNEADTPDNFQSRRPNTSFCFLDIRSPGLGDTAMYLCATSITGRQQPQHFGDGTRLSIL.

This clonotype came up a few times. The chain carries TRBV5-6 and TRBJ2-4; TRBD1 agrees at 7 bases. There are 15 residues in the CDR3. CDR1 is SGHDT, CDR2 YYEEEE, per germline. Trimming took 2 bases from V and 2 from J; bases not matched to a gene: 4. The CDR3 DNA is TGTGCCAGCAGCTTTACAGGGGTGTCCAAAAACATTCAGTACTTC. This gives the protein CASSFTGVSKNIQYF.

This clonotype turned up a few times. The chain joins TRBV7-9 to TRBJ1-5; 9 bases map to TRBD1. V was clipped by 2 bases and J by 3 bases; unmatched bases: 5. CDR1 and CDR2 from the germline V gene are SEHNR and FQNEAQ (reference sequence). The CDR3 contains 16 residues. The CDR3 bases are TGTGCCAGCAGCTTAAATACAGGGGGCTACAATCAGCCCCAGCATTTT. Translated: CASSLNTGGYNQPQHF.

This clonotype was seen a few times. The V gene is TRBV29-1, the J gene TRBJ1-4; D not certain. Looked up from germline, CDR1 is SQVTM and CDR2 is ANQGSEA. The germline V and J ends were trimmed by 1 base and 8 bases, with 11 bases remaining between them. This CDR3 has 13 residues. CDR3 in DNA: TGCAGCGTTGAAGTCATAGAAGCAGAAAAACTGTTTTTT. It specifies CSVEVIEAEKLFF. Full variable domain (rest looked up from reference TRBV29-1 and TRBJ1-4): SAVISQKPSRDICQRGTSLTIQCQVDSQVTMMFWYRQQPGQSLTLIATANQGSEATYESGFVIDKFPISRPNLTFSTLTVSNMSPEDSSIYLCSVEVIEAEKLFFGSGTQLSVL.

This clonotype is medium-sized in the sample. The chain joins TRBV20-1 to TRBJ2-3; 8 nucleotides line up with TRBD2. Germline V gene sequence: CDR1 DFQATT, CDR2 SNEGSKA (reference sequence). V was clipped by 6 bases and J by 5 bases; unmatched bases: 10. The CDR3 extends over 14 amino acids. The CDR3 spells CSAPSSLAGDTQYF. CDR3 in DNA: TGCAGTGCCCCCTCCTCTCTAGCGGGAGATACGCAGTATTTT.

The sample holds a few counts of this clonotype. This chain connects TRBV19 to TRBJ2-1; 9 bases align to TRBD2. Germline CDR1 is LNHDA and CDR2 is SQIVND (reference sequence). Losses at the gene ends were 5 bases for V and 4 bases for J; bases not matched to a gene: 3. The CDR3 is 14 amino acids. The CDR3 here is CASSSAGGYNEQFF. The CDR3 nucleotides are TGTGCCAGTAGTTCGGCGGGGGGGTACAATGAGCAGTTCTTC.

The rearrangement joins TRBV9 to TRBJ1-6; 10 bases are a match to TRBD1. The CDR3 is 16 residues long. V was clipped by 0 bases and J by 8 bases; unmatched bases: 5. CDR1 and CDR2 from the germline V gene are SGDLS and YYNGEE. The CDR3 is CASSVGGTGVDSPLHF. CDR3 DNA sequence: TGTGCCAGCAGCGTAGGGGGGACAGGGGTGGATTCACCCCTCCACTTT.

The CDR3 DNA reads as TGCGCCAGCAGCCGTCTGCTAGCGGGGCCCCAAGAGACCCAGTACTTC. It is translated as CASSRLLAGPQETQYF. The rearrangement links TRBV4-3 to TRBJ2-5; 9 bases map to TRBD2. J was trimmed by 1 base and V by 4 bases; bases with no gene match: 7. The germline gives CDR1 LGHNA, CDR2 YSLEER. The CDR3 loop spans 16 amino acids.

The chain carries TRBV4-1 and TRBJ1-1; D gene uncertain. Per germline, CDR1 MGHRA and CDR2 YSYEKL. Trimming pared 3 bases from V and 4 bases from J, leaving 24 bases between. The length of the CDR3 is 18 residues. The CDR3 region has the DNA TGCGCCAGCAGCCAGCCCCCGGGTTTCGTCCTTGGAGTCACTGAAGCTTTCTTT. Protein product: CASSQPPGFVLGVTEAFF.

This clonotype has more than one count but fewer than ten. The chain carries TRBV9 and TRBJ2-6; tentatively, D is TRBD1 (5 bases). CDR3 length: 16 residues. V dropped 0 bases and J dropped 0 bases, with 7 bases sitting between them. The germline gives CDR1 SGDLS, CDR2 YYNGEE. The CDR3 region has the DNA TGTGCCAGCAGCGTAGGACAGTCCTCTGGGGCCAACGTCCTGACTTTC. Protein product: CASSVGQSSGANVLTF.

In DNA form, the CDR3 reads TGCGCCAGCAGCCAAGAGGCAAGGGGACCATTTTCACCCCTCCACTTT. It is translated as CASSQEARGPFSPLHF. V usage is TRBV4-3 and J usage is TRBJ1-6; perhaps TRBD1 as D (5 bases). The V end was cut by 0 bases, the J end by 9 bases, with 15 bases between. CDR3 length: 16 residues. Looked up from germline, CDR1 is LGHNA and CDR2 is YSLEER.

The chain combines TRBV18 with TRBJ2-7; no clear D gene. With 3 bases removed from V and 6 bases from J, the gap between germline ends came to 15 bases. CDR1 is KGHSH, CDR2 LQKENI, per germline. The CDR3 is 14 residues long. In nucleotides, the CDR3 is TGTGCCAGCTCACCGACTCAACTCCAGAGCGAGCAGTACTTC. Translated, it gives CASSPTQLQSEQYF.

In its sample, this clonotype was seen a few times. In DNA, the CDR3 is TGCGCCAGCAGGAAAGGCCCCACCTCGGGCCTGAATCAGCCCCAGCATTTT. It translates to CASRKGPTSGLNQPQHF. V is TRBV4-1 and J is TRBJ1-5; D not certain. This CDR3 has 17 residues. Trimming pared 6 bases from V and 4 bases from J, leaving 22 bases between. Germline assignment: CDR1 MGHRA and CDR2 YSYEKL.

The chain links TRBV7-8 to TRBJ2-3; the match to TRBD2 covers 7 bases. The germline gives CDR1 SGHVS, CDR2 FQNEAQ. Losses at the gene ends were 1 base for V and 4 bases for J; bases not matched to a gene: 5. The CDR3 extends over 15 amino acids. The CDR3 spells CASSLGGGGADTQYF. Here the CDR3 DNA reads TGTGCCAGCAGCTTAGGGGGCGGGGGAGCAGATACGCAGTATTTT.